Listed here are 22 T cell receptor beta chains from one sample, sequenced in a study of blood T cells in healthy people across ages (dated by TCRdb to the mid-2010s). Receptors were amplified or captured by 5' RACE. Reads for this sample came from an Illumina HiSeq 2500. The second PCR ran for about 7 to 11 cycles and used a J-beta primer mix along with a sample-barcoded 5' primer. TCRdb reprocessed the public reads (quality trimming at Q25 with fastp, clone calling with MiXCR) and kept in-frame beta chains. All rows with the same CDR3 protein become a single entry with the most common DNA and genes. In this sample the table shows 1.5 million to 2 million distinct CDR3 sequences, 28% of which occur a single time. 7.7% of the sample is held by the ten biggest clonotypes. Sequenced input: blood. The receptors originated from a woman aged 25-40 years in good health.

The CDR3 region has the DNA TGCAGCGTTGAAGATGGGGGACAGATCAGTGGAAACACCATATATTTT. It specifies CSVEDGGQISGNTIYF. The V gene is TRBV29-1, the J gene TRBJ1-3; 7 nucleotides match TRBD1. From germline, CDR1 is SQVTM and CDR2 ANQGSEA. The trim removed 0 bases at V and 3 bases at J, leaving 8 bases unmatched. The CDR3 sequence is 16 residues long.

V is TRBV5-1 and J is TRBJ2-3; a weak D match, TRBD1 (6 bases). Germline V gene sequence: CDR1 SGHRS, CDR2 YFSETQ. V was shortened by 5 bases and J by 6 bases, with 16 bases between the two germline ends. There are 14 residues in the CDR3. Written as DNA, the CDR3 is TGCGCCAGCAGGGCCGGTGGGGGCATCGATACGCAGTATTTT. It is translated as CASRAGGGIDTQYF.

The CDR3 DNA reads TGTGCCAGCAGCCCTAGCGGGATGAGAAATCAGCCCCAGCATTTT. It encodes CASSPSGMRNQPQHF. The V and J genes are TRBV12-3 or TRBV12-4 and TRBJ1-5; D not resolved. The CDR3 extends over 15 amino acids. V was cut by 6 bases and J by 4 bases, with 16 bases left in between.

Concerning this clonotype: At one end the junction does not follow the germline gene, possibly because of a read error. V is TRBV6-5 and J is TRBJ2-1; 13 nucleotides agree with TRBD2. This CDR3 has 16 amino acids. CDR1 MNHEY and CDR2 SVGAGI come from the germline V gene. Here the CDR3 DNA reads TGTGCCAGCAGTCAGCCCGGGACTAGCGGGGTAAATGAGCCGTTCTTC. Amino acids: CASSQPGTSGVNEPFF.

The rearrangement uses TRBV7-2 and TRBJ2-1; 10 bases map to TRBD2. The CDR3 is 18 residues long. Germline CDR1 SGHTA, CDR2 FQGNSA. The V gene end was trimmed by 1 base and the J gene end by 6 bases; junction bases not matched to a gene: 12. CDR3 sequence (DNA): TGTGCCAGCAGCTTAGGACCAGCGGGGGGGATGGTGAGCAATGAGCAGTTCTTC. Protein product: CASSLGPAGGMVSNEQFF.

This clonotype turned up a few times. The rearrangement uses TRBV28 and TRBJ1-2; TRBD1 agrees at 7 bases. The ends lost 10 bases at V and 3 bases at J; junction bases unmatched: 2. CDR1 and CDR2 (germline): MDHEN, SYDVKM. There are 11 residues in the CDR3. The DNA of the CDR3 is TGTGCCACCACAGGGGACTATGGCTACACCTTC. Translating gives CATTGDYGYTF.

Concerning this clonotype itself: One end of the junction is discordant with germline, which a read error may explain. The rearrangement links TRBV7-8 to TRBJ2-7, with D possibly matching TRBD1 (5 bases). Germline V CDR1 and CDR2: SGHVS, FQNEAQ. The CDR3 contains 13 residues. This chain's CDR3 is CASSLDKGYGQYF. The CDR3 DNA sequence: TGTGCCAGCAGCTTAGATAAGGGGTACGGGCAGTACTTC.

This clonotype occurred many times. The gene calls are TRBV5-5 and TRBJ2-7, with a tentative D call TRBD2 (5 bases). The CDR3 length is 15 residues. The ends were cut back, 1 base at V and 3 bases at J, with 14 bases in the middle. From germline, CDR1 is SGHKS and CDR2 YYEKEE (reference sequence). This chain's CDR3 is CASSLYNRDGYEQYF. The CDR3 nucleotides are TGTGCCAGCAGCTTGTATAACCGGGATGGCTACGAGCAGTACTTC.

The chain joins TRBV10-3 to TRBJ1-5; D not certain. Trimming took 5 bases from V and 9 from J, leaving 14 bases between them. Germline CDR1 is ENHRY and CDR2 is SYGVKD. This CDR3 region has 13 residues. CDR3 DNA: TGTGCCATCAGTACCAGCGAATATCGGCCCCAGCATTTT. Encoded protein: CAISTSEYRPQHF.

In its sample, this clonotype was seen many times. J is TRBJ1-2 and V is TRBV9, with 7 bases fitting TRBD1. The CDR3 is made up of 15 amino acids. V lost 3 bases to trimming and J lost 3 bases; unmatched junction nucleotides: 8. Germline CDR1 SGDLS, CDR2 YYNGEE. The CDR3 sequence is CASSGDRVVDYGYTF. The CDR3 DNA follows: TGTGCCAGCAGCGGCGACAGGGTCGTCGACTATGGCTACACCTTC.

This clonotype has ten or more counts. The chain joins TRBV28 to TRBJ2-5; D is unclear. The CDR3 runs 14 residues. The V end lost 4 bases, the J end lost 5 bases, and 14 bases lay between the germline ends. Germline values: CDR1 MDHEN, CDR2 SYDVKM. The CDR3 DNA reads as TGTGCCAGCAGTTCTAGACGGGCCCGCGAGACCCAGTACTTC. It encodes CASSSRRARETQYF. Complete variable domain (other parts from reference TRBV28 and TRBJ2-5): DVKVTQSSRYLVKRTGEKVFLECVQDMDHENMFWYRQDPGLGLRLIYFSYDVKMKEKGDIPEGYSVSREKKERFSLILESASTNQTSMYLCASSSRRARETQYFGPGTRLLVL.

The CDR3 protein is CASSPGTVGYGYTF. For the CDR3, the DNA is TGCGCCAGCAGCCCCGGGACAGTTGGCTATGGCTACACCTTC. The rearrangement links TRBV5-1 to TRBJ1-2, with TRBD1 identical over 7 bases. J lost 4 bases, V lost 4 bases, and 7 bases had no gene match. CDR1 SGHRS and CDR2 YFSETQ come from the germline V gene. The CDR3 has 14 residues.

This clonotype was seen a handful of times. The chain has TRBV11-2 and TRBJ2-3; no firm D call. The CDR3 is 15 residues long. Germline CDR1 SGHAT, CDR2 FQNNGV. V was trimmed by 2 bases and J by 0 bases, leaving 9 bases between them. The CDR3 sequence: CASSLYGRSTDTQYF. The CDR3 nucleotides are TGTGCCAGCAGCTTATACGGGCGAAGCACAGATACGCAGTATTTT.

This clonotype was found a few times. This chain's CDR3 is CSARDVVRRYEQYF. The CDR3 DNA follows: TGCAGTGCTAGAGACGTCGTCAGGAGGTACGAGCAGTACTTC. V gene TRBV20-1 combines with J gene TRBJ2-7, with a weak D call TRBD2 (5 bases). CDR1 DFQATT and CDR2 SNEGSKA come from the germline V gene (reference sequence). The V and J ends lost 0 bases and 4 bases respectively, with 13 bases between them. There are 14 residues in the CDR3.

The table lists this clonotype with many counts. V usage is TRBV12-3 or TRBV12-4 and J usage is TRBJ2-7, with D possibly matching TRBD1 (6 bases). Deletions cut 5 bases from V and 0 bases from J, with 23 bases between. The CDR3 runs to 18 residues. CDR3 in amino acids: CASSPGPLRGQRSYEQYF. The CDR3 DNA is TGTGCCAGCAGTCCCGGGCCTTTGAGGGGACAACGCTCCTACGAGCAGTACTTC.

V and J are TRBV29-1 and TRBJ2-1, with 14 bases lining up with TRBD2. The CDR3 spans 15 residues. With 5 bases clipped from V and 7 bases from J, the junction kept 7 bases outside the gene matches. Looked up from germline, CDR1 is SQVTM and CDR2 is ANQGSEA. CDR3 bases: TGCAGCGTTTCCTCCGGGACTAGCGGGAGTAATGAGCAGTTCTTC. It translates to CSVSSGTSGSNEQFF.

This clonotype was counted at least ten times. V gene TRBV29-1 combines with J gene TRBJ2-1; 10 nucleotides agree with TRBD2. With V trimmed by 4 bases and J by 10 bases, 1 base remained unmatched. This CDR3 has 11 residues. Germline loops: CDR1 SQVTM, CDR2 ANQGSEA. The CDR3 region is CSVALAGEQFF. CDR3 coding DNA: TGCAGCGTTGCACTAGCGGGGGAGCAGTTCTTC.

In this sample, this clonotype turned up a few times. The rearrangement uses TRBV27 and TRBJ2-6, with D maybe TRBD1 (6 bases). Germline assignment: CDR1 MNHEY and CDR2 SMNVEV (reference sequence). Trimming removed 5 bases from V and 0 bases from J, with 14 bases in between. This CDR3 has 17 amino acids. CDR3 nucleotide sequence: TGTGCCAGCAGTCAGCTCCGGGACACCTCTGGGGCCAACGTCCTGACTTTC. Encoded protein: CASSQLRDTSGANVLTF. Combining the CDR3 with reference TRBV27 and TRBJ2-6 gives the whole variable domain EAQVTQNPRYLITVTGKKLTVTCSQNMNHEYMSWYRQDPGLGLRQIYYSMNVEVTDKGDVPEGYKVSRKEKRNFPLILESPSPNQTSLYFCASSQLRDTSGANVLTFGAGSRLTVL.

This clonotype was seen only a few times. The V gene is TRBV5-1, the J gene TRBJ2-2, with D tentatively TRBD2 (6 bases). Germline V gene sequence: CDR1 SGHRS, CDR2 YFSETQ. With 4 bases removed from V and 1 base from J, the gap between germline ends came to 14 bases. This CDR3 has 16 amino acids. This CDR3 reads CASSPPAGLNTGELFF. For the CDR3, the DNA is TGCGCCAGCAGCCCTCCTGCGGGGTTGAACACCGGGGAGCTGTTTTTT.

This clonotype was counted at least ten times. The CDR3 loop is CASSLDPSSGAYEQYF. CDR3 nucleotides: TGTGCCAGCAGCTTAGACCCGTCCAGCGGGGCCTACGAGCAGTACTTC. This chain uses TRBV7-2 with TRBJ2-7; 7 positions agree with TRBD2. V trimming: 1 base; J trimming: 2 bases; junction bases outside the gene matches: 8. There are 16 residues in the CDR3. CDR1 is SGHTA, CDR2 FQGNSA, per germline.

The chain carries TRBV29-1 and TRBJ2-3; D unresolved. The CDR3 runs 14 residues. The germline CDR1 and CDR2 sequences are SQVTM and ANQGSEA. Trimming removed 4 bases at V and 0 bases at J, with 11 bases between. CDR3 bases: TGCAGCGTTGTATTACCCGGGAGCACAGATACGCAGTATTTT. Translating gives CSVVLPGSTDTQYF.

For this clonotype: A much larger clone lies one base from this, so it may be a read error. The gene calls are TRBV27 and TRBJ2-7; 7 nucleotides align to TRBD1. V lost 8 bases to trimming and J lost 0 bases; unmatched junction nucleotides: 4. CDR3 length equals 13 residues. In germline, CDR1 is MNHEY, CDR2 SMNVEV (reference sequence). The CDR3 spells CASETGSSYEQYF. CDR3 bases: TGTGCCAGCGAGACAGGGAGCTCCTACGAGCAGTACTTC.